Shown below are 2 T cell receptor beta chains from a single sample sequenced in a study of shared T cell receptors in the human thymus. Some clones are missing from TCRdb's copy, which holds only in-frame ones; the method was immunoSEQ multiplex PCR. The sample has around 340,000 clones, about 95% seen once. The material sequenced was thymocytes. Every receptor here comes from a human donor.

The CDR3 sequence: CASSLAERETGRNQPQHF. As DNA, the CDR3 is TGTGCCAGCAGCTTAGCGGAGCGTGAGACAGGGAGGAATCAGCCCCAGCATTTT. V is TRBV7-6 and J is TRBJ1-5; 7 bases map to TRBD1. The CDR3 sequence is 18 residues long. Germline trimming cut 0 bases from V and 4 bases from J; bases unmatched to any gene: 12. In germline, CDR1 is SGHVS, CDR2 FNYEAQ.

The chain joins TRBV10-2 to TRBJ1-4; 9 bases align to TRBD1. CDR1 is WSHSY and CDR2 is SAAADI in the germline V gene. Trimming removed 6 bases from V and 0 bases from J; junction bases left unmatched: 8. CDR3 size: 17 residues. CDR3 nucleotide sequence: TGCGCCAGCAGCACCCAGGACAGGGGTGCAACTAATGAAAAACTGTTTTTT. This sequence encodes CASSTQDRGATNEKLFF.